The rows below give T cell receptor beta chains drawn from one sample of a study of cytomegalovirus exposure and HLA in healthy donors. Profiled with immunoSEQ multiplex PCR; TCRdb holds only in-frame clones, not every one. The profile shows over 120,000 clones, over 80% of them singletons. The sequenced sample consisted of PBMCs. These receptors were taken from a man aged 18-30 years in good health and CMV-seropositive. The CDR3 runs from the conserved cysteine through the conserved F or W. The D gene is left open where the match is weak. Clone size is given for some rows only: seen once, a few or many times, or a class if the clone is expanded.

d_gene: NA; j_gene: TRBJ2-3; abundance: NA; v_gene: TRBV20-1; CDR3aa: CSASSGDTQYF; CDR3nt: TGCAGTGCTAGTTCGGGGGATACGCAGTATTTT
d_gene: NA; j_gene: TRBJ2-7; abundance: few; v_gene: TRBV19; CDR3aa: CASRQTLLTYEQYF; CDR3nt: TGTGCCAGTAGACAGACCTTGCTTACCTACGAGCAGTACTTC
d_gene: TRBD1; j_gene: TRBJ2-1; abundance: NA; v_gene: TRBV15; CDR3aa: CATSRQTGVGFQFF; CDR3nt: TGTGCCACCAGCCGACAGACAGGGGTTGGTTTCCAGTTCTTC
d_gene: NA; j_gene: TRBJ2-2; abundance: NA; v_gene: TRBV9; CDR3aa: CASSVVSNANTGELFF; CDR3nt: TGTGCCAGCAGCGTAGTTAGCAACGCGAACACCGGGGAGCTGTTTTTT
d_gene: TRBD2; j_gene: TRBJ2-3; abundance: NA; v_gene: TRBV10-2; CDR3aa: CASGLSGTLDTQYF; CDR3nt: TGCGCCAGCGGTCTTAGCGGGACTTTAGATACGCAGTATTTT
d_gene: TRBD1; j_gene: TRBJ1-1; abundance: once; v_gene: TRBV10-3; CDR3aa: CAISEGGNTEAFF; CDR3nt: TGTGCCATCAGTGAAGGGGGCAACACTGAAGCTTTCTTT
d_gene: NA; j_gene: TRBJ2-3; abundance: once; v_gene: TRBV30; CDR3aa: CAWSRDTTDTQYF; CDR3nt: TGTGCCTGGAGCCGGGACACCACAGATACGCAGTATTTT
d_gene: TRBD2; j_gene: TRBJ2-2; abundance: NA; v_gene: TRBV27; CDR3aa: CASSSGTSGGPTGELFF; CDR3nt: TGTGCCAGCAGCTCCGGGACTAGCGGGGGGCCCACCGGGGAGCTGTTTTTT
d_gene: NA; j_gene: TRBJ1-2; abundance: NA; v_gene: TRBV6-5; CDR3aa: CASSYKGHPNYGYTF; CDR3nt: TGTGCCAGCAGTTACAAGGGACACCCTAACTATGGCTACACCTTC
d_gene: NA; j_gene: TRBJ2-1; abundance: once; v_gene: TRBV5-1; CDR3aa: CASSLRTELNEQFF; CDR3nt: TGCGCCAGCAGCCTCAGGACAGAACTCAATGAGCAGTTCTTC
d_gene: TRBD1; j_gene: TRBJ1-2; abundance: NA; v_gene: TRBV6-6; CDR3aa: CASSYRGQGVDGYTF; CDR3nt: TGTGCCAGCAGTTACCGGGGACAGGGAGTGGATGGCTACACCTTC
d_gene: NA; j_gene: TRBJ1-4; abundance: NA; v_gene: TRBV4-1; CDR3aa: CASSRVVGVTNEKLFF; CDR3nt: TGCGCCAGCAGCCGAGTGGTAGGGGTAACTAATGAAAAACTGTTTTTT
d_gene: TRBD2; j_gene: TRBJ2-1; abundance: NA; v_gene: TRBV19; CDR3aa: CASSNGGYSANNEQFF; CDR3nt: TGTGCCAGTAGTAACGGGGGGTACTCGGCGAACAATGAGCAGTTCTTC
d_gene: NA; j_gene: TRBJ2-3; abundance: NA; v_gene: TRBV7-2; CDR3aa: CASSPGHSADTQYF; CDR3nt: TGTGCCAGCAGCCCCGGACACTCGGCAGATACGCAGTATTTT
d_gene: NA; j_gene: TRBJ2-5; abundance: NA; v_gene: TRBV11-2; CDR3aa: CASGRGNSWQETQYF; CDR3nt: TGTGCCAGCGGCCGAGGTAATAGCTGGCAAGAGACCCAGTACTTC
d_gene: NA; j_gene: TRBJ2-1; abundance: NA; v_gene: TRBV13; CDR3aa: CASSSAGASYNEQFF; CDR3nt: TGTGCCAGCAGTTCCGCGGGGGCCTCCTACAATGAGCAGTTCTTC
d_gene: NA; j_gene: TRBJ1-5; abundance: NA; v_gene: TRBV9; CDR3aa: CASSPGQINQPQHF; CDR3nt: TGTGCCAGCAGCCCTGGACAGATCAATCAGCCCCAGCATTTT
d_gene: TRBD1; j_gene: TRBJ1-3; abundance: NA; v_gene: TRBV7-9; CDR3aa: CASSRRQGTGNTIYF; CDR3nt: TGTGCCAGCAGCCGTCGACAGGGGACTGGAAACACCATATATTTT
d_gene: TRBD1; j_gene: TRBJ2-4; abundance: NA; v_gene: TRBV2; CDR3aa: CASSDRGPAKNIQYF; CDR3nt: TGTGCCAGCAGCGACAGGGGTCCGGCCAAAAACATTCAGTACTTC
d_gene: NA; j_gene: TRBJ2-3; abundance: NA; v_gene: TRBV7-6; CDR3aa: CASSLDRGTDTQYF; CDR3nt: TGTGCCAGCAGCTTAGACAGGGGCACAGATACGCAGTATTTT
d_gene: NA; j_gene: TRBJ2-2; abundance: NA; v_gene: TRBV6-5; CDR3aa: CASSPAGSDPGELFF; CDR3nt: TGTGCCAGCAGTCCGGCCGGGTCTGATCCCGGGGAGCTGTTTTTT
d_gene: NA; j_gene: TRBJ1-1; abundance: NA; v_gene: TRBV14; CDR3aa: CASSQTDWNTEAFF; CDR3nt: TGTGCCAGCAGCCAAACGGACTGGAACACTGAAGCTTTCTTT
d_gene: NA; j_gene: TRBJ1-5; abundance: NA; v_gene: TRBV11-2; CDR3aa: CASSLVWGTQLYQPQHF; CDR3nt: TGTGCCAGCAGCTTAGTTTGGGGGACACAGCTATATCAGCCCCAGCATTTT
d_gene: TRBD2; j_gene: TRBJ2-7; abundance: NA; v_gene: TRBV5-6; CDR3aa: CASSPSGRGYEQYF; CDR3nt: TGTGCCAGCAGCCCGAGCGGGAGAGGCTACGAGCAGTACTTC
d_gene: TRBD2; j_gene: TRBJ2-1; abundance: once; v_gene: TRBV28; CDR3aa: CASSSAGEGPNEQFF; CDR3nt: TGTGCCAGCAGTTCCGCGGGAGAAGGTCCCAATGAGCAGTTCTTC
d_gene: NA; j_gene: TRBJ2-5; abundance: NA; v_gene: TRBV6-5; CDR3aa: CASSYVGRETQYF; CDR3nt: TGTGCCAGCAGTTACGTGGGCCGGGAGACCCAGTACTTC
d_gene: TRBD2; j_gene: TRBJ2-3; abundance: NA; v_gene: TRBV28; CDR3aa: CASRWGGEADTQYF; CDR3nt: TGTGCCAGCAGGTGGGGGGGAGAGGCAGATACGCAGTATTTT
d_gene: NA; j_gene: TRBJ1-5; abundance: NA; v_gene: TRBV18; CDR3aa: CASSPQGPLNQPQHF; CDR3nt: TGTGCCAGCTCACCACAGGGGCCCTTGAATCAGCCCCAGCATTTT
d_gene: TRBD2; j_gene: TRBJ2-1; abundance: NA; v_gene: TRBV6-5; CDR3aa: CASSKGLRSFF; CDR3nt: TGTGCCAGCAGTAAGGGACTAAGGTCGTTCTTC
d_gene: NA; j_gene: TRBJ2-7; abundance: NA; v_gene: TRBV9; CDR3aa: CASSSGVASSYEQYF; CDR3nt: TGTGCCAGCAGCTCAGGGGTGGCTAGCTCCTACGAGCAGTACTTC
d_gene: NA; j_gene: TRBJ2-5; abundance: NA; v_gene: TRBV15; CDR3aa: CATSRGSSQETQYF; CDR3nt: TGTGCCACCAGCAGAGGGAGCAGTCAAGAGACCCAGTACTTC
d_gene: NA; j_gene: TRBJ1-1; abundance: NA; v_gene: TRBV18; CDR3aa: CASSPVTGVNTEAFF; CDR3nt: TGTGCCAGCTCACCGGTTACGGGGGTGAACACTGAAGCTTTCTTT
d_gene: NA; j_gene: TRBJ2-1; abundance: NA; v_gene: TRBV19; CDR3aa: CASSTGQPEQFF; CDR3nt: TGTGCCAGTAGTACCGGACAGCCGGAGCAGTTCTTC